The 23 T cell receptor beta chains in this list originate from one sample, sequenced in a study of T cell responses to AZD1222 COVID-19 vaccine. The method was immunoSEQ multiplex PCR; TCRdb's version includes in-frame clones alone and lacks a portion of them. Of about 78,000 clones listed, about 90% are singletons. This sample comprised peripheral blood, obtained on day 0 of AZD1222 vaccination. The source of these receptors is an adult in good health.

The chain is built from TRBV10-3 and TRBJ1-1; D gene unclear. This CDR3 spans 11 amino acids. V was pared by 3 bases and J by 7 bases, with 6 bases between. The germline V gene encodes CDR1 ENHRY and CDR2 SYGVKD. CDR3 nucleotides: TGTGCCATCAGTGATGAGATTGAAGCTTTCTTT. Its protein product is CAISDEIEAFF.

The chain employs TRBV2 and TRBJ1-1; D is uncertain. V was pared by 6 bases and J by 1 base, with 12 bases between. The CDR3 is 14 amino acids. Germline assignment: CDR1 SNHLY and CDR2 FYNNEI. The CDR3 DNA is TGTGCCAGCAGGGTGTTTGGAGGGAACACTGAAGCTTTCTTT. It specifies CASRVFGGNTEAFF. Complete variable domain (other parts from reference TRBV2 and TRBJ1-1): EPEVTQTPSHQVTQMGQEVILRCVPISNHLYFYWYRQILGQKVEFLVSFYNNEISEKSEIFDDQFSVERPDGSNFTLKIRSTKLEDSAMYFCASRVFGGNTEAFFGQGTRLTVV.

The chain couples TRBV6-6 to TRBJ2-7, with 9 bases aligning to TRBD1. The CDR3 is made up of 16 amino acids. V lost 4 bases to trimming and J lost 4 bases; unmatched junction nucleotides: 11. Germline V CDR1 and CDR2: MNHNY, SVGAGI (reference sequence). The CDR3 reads CASSFTQDRGRYEQYF. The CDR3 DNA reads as TGTGCCAGCAGTTTTACCCAAGACAGGGGGAGGTACGAGCAGTACTTC.

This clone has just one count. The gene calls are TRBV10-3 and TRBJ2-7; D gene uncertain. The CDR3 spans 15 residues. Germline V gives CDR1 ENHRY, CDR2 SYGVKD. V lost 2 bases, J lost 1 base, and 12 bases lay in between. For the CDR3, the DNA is TGTGCCATCAGTGAGAGGGATTTTGGGTCCTACGAGCAGTACTTC. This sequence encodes CAISERDFGSYEQYF.

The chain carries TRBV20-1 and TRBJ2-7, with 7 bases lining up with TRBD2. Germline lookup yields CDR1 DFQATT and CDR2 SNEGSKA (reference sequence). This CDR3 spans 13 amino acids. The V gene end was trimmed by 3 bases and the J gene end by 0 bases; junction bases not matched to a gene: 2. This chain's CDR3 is CSASAGDSYEQYF. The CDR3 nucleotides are TGCAGTGCTAGTGCGGGAGACTCCTACGAGCAGTACTTC.

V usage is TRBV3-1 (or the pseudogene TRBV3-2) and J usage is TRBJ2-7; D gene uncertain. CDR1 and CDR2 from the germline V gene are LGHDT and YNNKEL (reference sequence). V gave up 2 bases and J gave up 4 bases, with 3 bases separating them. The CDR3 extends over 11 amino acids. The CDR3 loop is CASSQWYEQYF. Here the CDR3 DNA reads TGTGCCAGCAGCCAATGGTACGAGCAGTACTTC.

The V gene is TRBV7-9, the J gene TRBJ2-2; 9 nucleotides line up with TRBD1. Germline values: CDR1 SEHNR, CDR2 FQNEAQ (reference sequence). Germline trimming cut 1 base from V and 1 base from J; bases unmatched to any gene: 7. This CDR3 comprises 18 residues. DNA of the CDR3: TGTGCCAGCAGCTTAGAAGTTTGGGGACAGGGGAACACCGGGGAGCTGTTTTTT. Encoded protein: CASSLEVWGQGNTGELFF.

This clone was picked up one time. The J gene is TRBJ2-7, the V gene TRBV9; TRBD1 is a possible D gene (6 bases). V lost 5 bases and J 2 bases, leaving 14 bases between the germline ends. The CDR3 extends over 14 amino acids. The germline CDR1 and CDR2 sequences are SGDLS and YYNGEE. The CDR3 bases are TGTGCCAGCAGTGGAGACAGGTCACCCTACGAGCAGTACTTC. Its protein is CASSGDRSPYEQYF.

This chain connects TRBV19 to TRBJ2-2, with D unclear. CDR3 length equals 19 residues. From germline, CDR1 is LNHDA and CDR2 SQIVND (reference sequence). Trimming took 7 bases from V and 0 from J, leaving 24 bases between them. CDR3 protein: CASKTLPGRPAPNTGELFF. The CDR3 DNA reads TGTGCCAGTAAGACCTTACCGGGTCGTCCGGCCCCGAACACCGGGGAGCTGTTTTTT.

The DNA of the CDR3 is TGTGCCACCAGCAGAGAGGTGGCGGGGGAGCAGTACTTC. This gives the protein CATSREVAGEQYF. The genes are TRBV15 and TRBJ2-7; weak D call: TRBD2 (6 bases). Trimming took off 0 bases at V and 7 bases at J, with 10 bases between the two ends. Germline loops: CDR1 LNHNV, CDR2 YYDKDF (reference sequence). CDR3 length: 13 residues.

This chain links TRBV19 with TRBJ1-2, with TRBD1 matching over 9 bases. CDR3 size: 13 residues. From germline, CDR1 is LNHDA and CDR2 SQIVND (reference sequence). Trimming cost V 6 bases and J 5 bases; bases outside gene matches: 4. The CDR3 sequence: CASSGQGRYGYTF. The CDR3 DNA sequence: TGTGCCAGTAGCGGACAGGGGCGGTATGGCTACACCTTC.

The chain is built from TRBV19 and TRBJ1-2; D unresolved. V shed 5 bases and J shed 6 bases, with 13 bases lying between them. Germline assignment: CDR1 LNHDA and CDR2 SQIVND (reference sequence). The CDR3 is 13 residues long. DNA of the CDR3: TGTGCCAGTAGTGGGGTCAGAAGGGATGGCTACACCTTC. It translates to CASSGVRRDGYTF.

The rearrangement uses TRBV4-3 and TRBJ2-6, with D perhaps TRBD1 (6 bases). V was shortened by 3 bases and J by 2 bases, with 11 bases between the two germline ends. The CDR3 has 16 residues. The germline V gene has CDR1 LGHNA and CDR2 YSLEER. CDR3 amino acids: CASSHNRAAGANVLTF. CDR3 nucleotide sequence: TGCGCCAGCAGCCATAACAGGGCGGCTGGGGCCAACGTCCTGACTTTC.

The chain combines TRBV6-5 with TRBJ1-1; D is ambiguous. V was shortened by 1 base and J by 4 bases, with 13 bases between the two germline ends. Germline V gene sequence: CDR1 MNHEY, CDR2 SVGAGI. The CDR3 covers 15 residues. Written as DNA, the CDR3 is TGTGCCAGCAGTTACTTTGTGGGCGGCGGCACTGAAGCTTTCTTT. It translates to CASSYFVGGGTEAFF.

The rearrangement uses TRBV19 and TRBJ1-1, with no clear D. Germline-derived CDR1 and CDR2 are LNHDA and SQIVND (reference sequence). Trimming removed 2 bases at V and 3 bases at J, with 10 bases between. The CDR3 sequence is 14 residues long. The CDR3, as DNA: TGTGCCAGTAGTATAATTGCAGCCGACACTGAAGCTTTCTTT. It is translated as CASSIIAADTEAFF.

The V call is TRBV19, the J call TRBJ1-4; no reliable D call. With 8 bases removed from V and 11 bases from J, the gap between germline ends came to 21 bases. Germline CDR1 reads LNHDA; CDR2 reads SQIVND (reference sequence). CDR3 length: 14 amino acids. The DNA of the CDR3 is TGTGCCAGTTCCGTCGGCTCAACCGCGGGGAAACTGTTTTTT. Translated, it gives CASSVGSTAGKLFF. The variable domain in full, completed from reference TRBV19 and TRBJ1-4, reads DGGITQSPKYLFRKEGQNVTLSCEQNLNHDAMYWYRQDPGQGLRLIYYSQIVNDFQKGDIAEGYSVSREKKESFPLTVTSAQKNPTAFYLCASSVGSTAGKLFFGSGTQLSVL.

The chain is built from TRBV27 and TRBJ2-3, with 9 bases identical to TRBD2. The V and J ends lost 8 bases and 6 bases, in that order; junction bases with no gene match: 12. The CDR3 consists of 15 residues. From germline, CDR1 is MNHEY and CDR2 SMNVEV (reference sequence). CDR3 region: CASRTQTSGDDTQYF. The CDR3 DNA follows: TGTGCCAGCCGTACGCAGACTAGCGGTGATGATACGCAGTATTTT.

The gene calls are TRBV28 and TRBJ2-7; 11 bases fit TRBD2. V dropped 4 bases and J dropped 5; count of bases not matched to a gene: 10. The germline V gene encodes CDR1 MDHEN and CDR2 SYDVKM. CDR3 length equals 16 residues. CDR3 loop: CASSWVVASGRHEQYF. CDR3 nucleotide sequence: TGTGCCAGCAGTTGGGTCGTCGCTAGCGGGAGGCACGAGCAGTACTTC. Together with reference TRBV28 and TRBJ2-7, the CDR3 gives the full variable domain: DVKVTQSSRYLVKRTGEKVFLECVQDMDHENMFWYRQDPGLGLRLIYFSYDVKMKEKGDIPEGYSVSREKKERFSLILESASTNQTSMYLCASSWVVASGRHEQYFGPGTRLTVT.

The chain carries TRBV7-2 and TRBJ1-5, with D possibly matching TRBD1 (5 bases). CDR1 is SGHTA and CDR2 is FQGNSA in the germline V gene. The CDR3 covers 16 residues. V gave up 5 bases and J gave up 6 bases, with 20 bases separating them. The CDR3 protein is CASSKDGTSTTQPQHF. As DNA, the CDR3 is TGTGCCAGCAGCAAGGACGGGACTTCTACCACTCAGCCCCAGCATTTT.

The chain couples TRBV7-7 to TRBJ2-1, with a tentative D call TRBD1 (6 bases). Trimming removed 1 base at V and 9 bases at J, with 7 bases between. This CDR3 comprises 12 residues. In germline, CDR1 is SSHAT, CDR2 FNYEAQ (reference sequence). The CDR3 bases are TGTGCCAGCAGCTTAGAACAGGGTGAGCAGTTCTTC. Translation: CASSLEQGEQFF.

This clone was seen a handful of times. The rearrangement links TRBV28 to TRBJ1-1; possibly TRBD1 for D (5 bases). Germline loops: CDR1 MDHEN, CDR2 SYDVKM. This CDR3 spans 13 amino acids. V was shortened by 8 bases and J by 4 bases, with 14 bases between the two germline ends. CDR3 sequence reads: CASRQQVGTEAFF. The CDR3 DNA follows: TGTGCCAGCCGTCAACAGGTGGGCACTGAAGCTTTCTTT.

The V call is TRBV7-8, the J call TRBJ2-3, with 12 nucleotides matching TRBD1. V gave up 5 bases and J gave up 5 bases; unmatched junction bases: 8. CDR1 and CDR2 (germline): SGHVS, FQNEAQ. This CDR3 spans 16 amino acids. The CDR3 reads CASSLMGQGAGDTQYF. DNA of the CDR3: TGTGCCAGCAGCCTGATGGGACAGGGGGCTGGAGATACGCAGTATTTT.

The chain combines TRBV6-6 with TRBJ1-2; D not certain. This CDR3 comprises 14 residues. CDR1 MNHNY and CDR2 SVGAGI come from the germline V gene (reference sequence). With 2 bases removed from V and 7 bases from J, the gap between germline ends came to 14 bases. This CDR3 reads CASSYRGSTGGYTF. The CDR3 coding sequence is TGTGCCAGCAGTTACCGTGGCAGTACCGGTGGCTACACCTTC.